These 8 T cell receptor beta chains were all obtained from the same sample, sequenced in a study of response to subunit inactivated influenza vaccine. MiXCR, applied by TCRdb to the RT-PCR reads, yields one record per CDR3 protein. This repertoire shows about 480,000 distinct CDR3 sequences, under 15% found once; its top ten account for around 12%. The input for sequencing was PBMCs from blood, taken 40 to 50 days after vaccination. The source is a man in his fifties or sixties who received an inactivated influenza vaccine.

This clonotype came up a few times. This chain joins TRBV9 and TRBJ1-2, with 9 positions matching TRBD1. Germline CDR1 SGDLS, CDR2 YYNGEE. V shed 4 bases, J shed 4 bases, and the junction held 8 bases outside the gene matches. The CDR3 spans 15 residues. DNA of the CDR3: TGTGCCAGCAGCCCCAGACAGGGGGGCAGCTATGGCTACACCTTC. This encodes CASSPRQGGSYGYTF.

The V gene is TRBV14, the J gene TRBJ2-5; D is unresolved. Germline CDR1 reads SGHDN; CDR2 reads FVKESK. This CDR3 comprises 17 residues. Trimming took off 0 bases at V and 1 base at J, with 15 bases between the two ends. The CDR3 DNA follows: TGTGCCAGCAGCCAAGAAGGGCCCTGGCTAGGCCAAGAGACCCAGTACTTC. Protein: CASSQEGPWLGQETQYF. Full variable domain (missing parts from reference TRBV14 and TRBJ2-5): EAGVTQFPSHSVIEKGQTVTLRCDPISGHDNLYWYRRVMGKEIKFLLHFVKESKQDESGMPNNRFLAERTGGTYSTLKVQPAELEDSGVYFCASSQEGPWLGQETQYFGPGTRLLVL.

In this sample, this clonotype turned up many times. In nucleotides, the CDR3 is TGCGCCAGCAGCCAAACGGGCCTATTGGGGGAGCAGTACTTC. This gives the protein CASSQTGLLGEQYF. This chain uses TRBV4-3 with TRBJ2-7; D not resolved. This CDR3 region has 14 residues. Germline V gene lookup returns CDR1 LGHNA and CDR2 YSLEER. The germline V and J ends were trimmed by 2 bases and 7 bases, with 15 bases remaining between them.

This sequence joins TRBV28 and TRBJ2-2; weak D call: TRBD1 (5 bases). The V gene lost 1 base and the J gene lost 2 bases, with 8 bases spanning the gap. CDR3 length: 15 residues. Germline V lookup: CDR1 MDHEN, CDR2 SYDVKM. In DNA form, the CDR3 reads TGTGCCAGCAGTTTATCAGGGCATAACACCGGGGAGCTGTTTTTT. Its protein product is CASSLSGHNTGELFF.

The chain joins TRBV6-1 to TRBJ1-5; no clear D. The CDR3 is made up of 16 amino acids. Trimming removed 5 bases from V and 2 bases from J, with 16 bases in between. CDR1 and CDR2 from the germline V gene are MNHNS and SASEGT. The DNA of the CDR3 is TGTGCCAGCAGTCCCGGACGTACCTGGGGCAATCAGCCCCAGCATTTT. Translated: CASSPGRTWGNQPQHF.

In this sample, this clonotype turned up a few times. Compared with germline, one end of the junction differs, possibly owing to a read error. The CDR3 spells CASSLAGGIYEQYF. The CDR3 DNA reads TGTGCCAGCAGCTTAGCGGGGGGGATTTACGAGCAGTACTTC. The chain carries TRBV12-3 or TRBV12-4 and TRBJ2-7; 11 nucleotides match TRBD2. The CDR3 runs to 14 residues.

V is TRBV12-3 or TRBV12-4 and J is TRBJ1-1; the match to TRBD1 covers 8 bases. The CDR3 is 15 amino acids. Trimming took 6 bases from V and 4 from J; bases not matched to a gene: 10. CDR3 sequence reads: CASRPEGQAITEAFF. The CDR3 DNA follows: TGTGCCAGCAGGCCCGAGGGACAGGCGATCACTGAAGCTTTCTTT.

This clonotype came up a few times. The V call is TRBV2, the J call TRBJ2-7; 9 nucleotides match TRBD1. The germline V gene has CDR1 SNHLY and CDR2 FYNNEI. This CDR3 is built from 15 residues. The junction had 4 bases not matched to a gene; V was cut back by 2 bases and J by 2 bases. The CDR3 region has the DNA TGTGCCAGCAGTGAAAGACAGGGGGGTCCCTACGAGCAGTACTTC. Translated, it gives CASSERQGGPYEQYF.